The 30 T cell receptor beta chains below all came from one sample that was sequenced in a study of T cell responses to AZD1222 COVID-19 vaccine (dated by TCRdb to the early 2020s). In the paper's terms, the time point label means: about 28 days (+/-7) after the second vaccine dose. Library prep was done by the immunoSEQ multiplex PCR assay. What TCRdb holds here is the immuneACCESS table cut down to in-frame rearrangements. Part of the clones is not present; checked against another copy, under half of the missing clones reflect an unresolved V gene, and the others are unexplained. Here the sample has over 55,000 clones; under 90% occur a single time. About 6.1% of the sample is taken by the ten largest. The sample here was peripheral blood, taken 28 days after the second AZD1222 dose. All receptors derive from an adult who received the AZD1222 COVID-19 vaccine.

V gene TRBV14 combines with J gene TRBJ1-1; unclear D gene. Germline CDR1 reads SGHDN; CDR2 reads FVKESK. The CDR3 covers 14 residues. The germline V and J ends were trimmed by 1 base and 4 bases, with 10 bases remaining between them. CDR3 coding DNA: TGTGCCAGCAGCCAAGTAATCAGCACCACTGAAGCTTTCTTT. It is translated as CASSQVISTTEAFF.

The rearrangement links TRBV5-1 to TRBJ2-3, with 9 nucleotides matching TRBD2. The germline gives CDR1 SGHRS, CDR2 YFSETQ. The CDR3 spans 18 residues. The junction had 9 bases not matched to a gene; V was cut back by 1 base and J by 0 bases. In DNA form, the CDR3 reads TGCGCCAGCAGCTTGTGGCGGGGGGGCCCCTTTAGCACAGATACGCAGTATTTT. Its translation: CASSLWRGGPFSTDTQYF.

The J gene is TRBJ2-7, the V gene TRBV5-4; TRBD2 matches at 7 bases. J was trimmed by 3 bases and V by 0 bases; bases with no gene match: 0. This CDR3 region has 13 residues. Germline V gene lookup returns CDR1 SGHNT and CDR2 YYREEE (reference sequence). The chain's CDR3 is CASSLGGGYEQYF. As DNA, the CDR3 is TGTGCCAGCAGCTTGGGGGGGGGCTACGAGCAGTACTTC.

The chain carries TRBV7-6 and TRBJ1-1; tentative D call: TRBD1 (5 bases). Germline loops: CDR1 SGHVS, CDR2 FNYEAQ. This CDR3 comprises 13 residues. V lost 5 bases and J 1 base, leaving 8 bases between the germline ends. The CDR3 spells CASSAGGNTEAFF. In nucleotides, the CDR3 is TGTGCCAGCAGCGCGGGGGGGAACACTGAAGCTTTCTTT.

This clone has a handful of counts. This rearrangement joins TRBV30 to TRBJ1-2; D not certain. CDR1 is GTSNPN and CDR2 is SVGIG in the germline V gene (reference sequence). Trimming left V 2 bases short and J 10 bases short, with 11 bases between. The CDR3 is 11 residues long. The CDR3 reads CAWSLHSFYTF. The CDR3 nucleotides are TGTGCCTGGAGTCTCCACTCATTCTACACCTTC.

The CDR3 DNA reads as TGTGCCACTAAACGGTTGGCGAAAAAGGGACTAGCGGATACCGGGGAGCTGTTTTTT. Protein product: CATKRLAKKGLADTGELFF. The V gene is TRBV10-3, the J gene TRBJ2-2, with 11 bases identical to TRBD2. V gave up 10 bases and J gave up 5 bases; unmatched junction bases: 21. This CDR3 has 19 residues. CDR1 is ENHRY, CDR2 SYGVKD, per germline.

This clone was seen just once. V gene TRBV5-4 combines with J gene TRBJ2-5; D gene unclear. The CDR3 consists of 16 residues. With 1 base removed from V and 1 base from J, the gap between germline ends came to 14 bases. Germline CDR1 is SGHNT and CDR2 is YYREEE (reference sequence). CDR3 region: CASSLSDSVVQETQYF. The DNA for the CDR3 is TGTGCCAGCAGCTTGAGCGATTCAGTGGTCCAAGAGACCCAGTACTTC.

The chain employs TRBV6-2 or TRBV6-3 and TRBJ2-5; D uncertain. Trimming took 5 bases from V and 3 from J, leaving 4 bases between them. This CDR3 is 11 amino acids long. The V gene's germline CDR1 is MNHEY and CDR2 SVGEGT. The CDR3 region has the DNA TGTGCCAGCAGTACCGAAGAGACCCAGTACTTC. Translated, it gives CASSTEETQYF.

This clone has just one count. The rearrangement joins TRBV11-2 to TRBJ1-4, with 7 bases that match TRBD1. The CDR3 runs 14 residues. J was trimmed by 8 bases and V by 0 bases; bases with no gene match: 3. Germline CDR1 and CDR2: SGHAT and FQNNGV. DNA for the CDR3: TGTGCCAGCAGCTTAGATAGGGGGCCGGAAAAACTGTTTTTT. This codes for CASSLDRGPEKLFF.

Only one count was recorded for this clone. The chain uses TRBV12-3 or TRBV12-4 and TRBJ1-5; no clear D. V shed 5 bases and J shed 5 bases, with 10 bases lying between them. This CDR3 contains 13 residues. The CDR3: CASSGPTDQPQHF. The CDR3 DNA follows: TGTGCCAGCAGTGGACCGACGGATCAGCCCCAGCATTTT.

Comment on this clone: Germline and junction disagree at one end, which may indicate a read error. V is TRBV19 and J is TRBJ2-7; D unresolved. Germline V lookup: CDR1 LNHDA, CDR2 SQIVND (reference sequence). CDR3 length: 15 amino acids. The CDR3 loop reads CVSSPRDWSSYEQYF. The DNA for the CDR3 is TGTGTCAGTAGTCCCCGCGACTGGAGCTCCTACGAGCAGTACTTC.

V usage is TRBV12-3 or TRBV12-4 and J usage is TRBJ1-2, with unresolved D. The V end lost 6 bases, the J end lost 5 bases, and 10 bases lay between the germline ends. The CDR3 is made up of 12 amino acids. CDR3 nucleotide sequence: TGTGCCAGCAGATCCCCTGGGTATGGCTACACCTTC. It specifies CASRSPGYGYTF.

The chain employs TRBV18 and TRBJ1-4; 8 positions match TRBD1. Trimming cost V 3 bases and J 7 bases; bases outside gene matches: 4. Germline CDR1 KGHSH, CDR2 LQKENI. CDR3 length: 14 amino acids. CDR3 sequence (DNA): TGTGCCAGCTCACCCGCCAGGGGGCCTGAAAAACTGTTTTTT. The encoded protein is CASSPARGPEKLFF.

The chain links TRBV10-3 to TRBJ2-3; D possibly corresponds to TRBD1 (6 bases). This CDR3 has 15 amino acids. Germline values: CDR1 ENHRY, CDR2 SYGVKD. Between the trimmed V and J ends, which lost 6 bases and 2 bases, there was a span of 15 bases. CDR3 sequence reads: CAIREGVPYTDTQYF. The CDR3 coding sequence is TGTGCCATCAGAGAGGGGGTTCCTTACACAGATACGCAGTATTTT.

This clone was observed a few times. This sequence joins TRBV7-9 and TRBJ2-7; TRBD1 aligns across 10 bases. The germline V gene encodes CDR1 SEHNR and CDR2 FQNEAQ (reference sequence). Trimming at V came to 1 base and at J to 5 bases, leaving 5 bases not matched to a gene. The CDR3 consists of 15 residues. The CDR3 DNA reads as TGTGCCAGCAGCTTAGAGTGGACAGGGGGACACGAGCAGTACTTC. Its translation: CASSLEWTGGHEQYF. The full variable domain, rest sourced from reference TRBV7-9 and TRBJ2-7, is DTGVSQNPRHKITKRGQNVTFRCDPISEHNRLYWYRQTLGQGPEFLTYFQNEAQLEKSRLLSDRFSAERPKGSFSTLEIQRTEQGDSAMYLCASSLEWTGGHEQYFGPGTRLTVT.

The chain is built from TRBV2 and TRBJ2-3; 9 nucleotides match TRBD2. Germline lookup yields CDR1 SNHLY and CDR2 FYNNEI. The length of the CDR3 is 14 residues. The V and J ends lost 6 bases and 2 bases, in that order; junction bases with no gene match: 3. The CDR3 loop reads CASSLAGPTDTQYF. The CDR3 DNA is TGTGCCAGCAGCCTAGCGGGGCCCACAGATACGCAGTATTTT.

In DNA form, the CDR3 reads TGTGCCAGTAGTATAGAGGGGACGGTAAACACAGATACGCAGTATTTT. Protein: CASSIEGTVNTDTQYF. The chain has TRBV19 and TRBJ2-3, with D perhaps TRBD1 or TRBD2 (5 bases each). The CDR3 extends over 16 amino acids. Germline CDR1 reads LNHDA; CDR2 reads SQIVND (reference sequence). V gave up 0 bases and J gave up 2 bases, with 12 bases separating them.

This chain connects TRBV2 to TRBJ1-3, with D hard to call. The germline V and J ends were trimmed by 8 bases and 0 bases, with 11 bases remaining between them. In germline, CDR1 is SNHLY, CDR2 FYNNEI. This CDR3 comprises 14 residues. CDR3 nucleotide sequence: TGTGCCAGCGCACGGAGTAACTCTGGAAACACCATATATTTT. It encodes CASARSNSGNTIYF.

This sequence joins TRBV18 and TRBJ2-5; no clear D gene. Trimming stripped 2 bases from V and 6 bases from J, with 4 bases between. The CDR3 loop spans 11 amino acids. CDR1 is KGHSH, CDR2 LQKENI, per germline. CDR3: CASSPGQTQYF. The CDR3 DNA follows: TGTGCCAGCTCACCAGGGCAGACCCAGTACTTC.

The chain carries TRBV7-9 and TRBJ2-1, with TRBD2 matching 7 bases. The V gene's germline CDR1 is SEHNR and CDR2 FQNEAQ (reference sequence). The CDR3 loop spans 15 amino acids. The J segment lost 5 bases and the V segment lost 8 bases, leaving 12 bases of the junction unmatched. The CDR3 DNA follows: TGTGCCAGCTCCACCTGGAGCGGGGCCAACAATGAGCAGTTCTTC. It translates to CASSTWSGANNEQFF. The entire variable domain, with the rest obtained from reference TRBV7-9 and TRBJ2-1, is as follows: DTGVSQNPRHKITKRGQNVTFRCDPISEHNRLYWYRQTLGQGPEFLTYFQNEAQLEKSRLLSDRFSAERPKGSFSTLEIQRTEQGDSAMYLCASSTWSGANNEQFFGPGTRLTVL.

This chain uses TRBV6-1 with TRBJ2-3; 8 bases fit TRBD1. CDR1 and CDR2 from the germline V gene are MNHNS and SASEGT. This CDR3 has 17 residues. V shed 3 bases, J shed 1 base, and the junction held 9 bases outside the gene matches. The CDR3 is CASSDTGTGGGTDTQYF. The CDR3 DNA follows: TGTGCCAGCAGTGATACCGGGACAGGAGGCGGCACAGATACGCAGTATTTT.

V gene TRBV4-3 combines with J gene TRBJ1-1; no clear D. The length of the CDR3 is 14 residues. Germline CDR1 and CDR2: LGHNA and YSLEER. Trimming took 1 base from V and 3 from J, leaving 9 bases between them. The CDR3 sequence: CASSQGLRDTEAFF. The CDR3 DNA reads TGCGCCAGCAGCCAAGGTCTTAGGGACACTGAAGCTTTCTTT.

J is TRBJ1-3 and V is TRBV14; D unresolved. V lost 3 bases, J lost 0 bases, and 15 bases lay in between. Germline V gene sequence: CDR1 SGHDN, CDR2 FVKESK. This CDR3 has 17 amino acids. CDR3 sequence reads: CASSHSLDIISGNTIYF. The CDR3 nucleotides are TGTGCCAGCAGCCACTCTTTAGACATCATCTCTGGAAACACCATATATTTT.

V is TRBV19 and J is TRBJ1-5; D unclear. The CDR3 runs to 13 residues. Deletions cut 2 bases from V and 9 bases from J, with 11 bases between. Germline values: CDR1 LNHDA, CDR2 SQIVND (reference sequence). CDR3 region: CASSISTEAPQHF. As DNA, the CDR3 is TGTGCCAGTAGTATATCCACTGAGGCGCCCCAGCATTTT.

This clone was picked up one time. The rearrangement joins TRBV11-2 to TRBJ1-1; D ambiguous. V lost 6 bases to trimming and J lost 2 bases, with 10 bases between them. Germline V lookup: CDR1 SGHAT, CDR2 FQNNGV. The CDR3 is 13 residues long. CDR3 in amino acids: CASSMTFNTEAFF. CDR3 DNA: TGTGCCAGCAGTATGACATTTAACACTGAAGCTTTCTTT.

The rearrangement uses TRBV3-1 (or the pseudogene TRBV3-2) and TRBJ2-7, with TRBD2 matching 10 bases. The CDR3 is 14 residues long. Germline CDR1 and CDR2: LGHDT and YNNKEL (reference sequence). V gave up 5 bases and J gave up 7 bases; unmatched junction bases: 8. The CDR3: CASSAGLAVGEQYF. The CDR3 nucleotides read TGTGCCAGCAGCGCTGGACTAGCGGTGGGTGAGCAGTACTTC.

V gene TRBV19 combines with J gene TRBJ1-1; D not certain. The CDR3 sequence is 15 residues long. Per germline, CDR1 LNHDA and CDR2 SQIVND (reference sequence). The ends were cut back, 1 base at V and 2 bases at J, with 11 bases in the middle. In DNA form, the CDR3 reads TGTGCCAGTAGTATAGGTCCCACCTTAAACACTGAAGCTTTCTTT. It encodes CASSIGPTLNTEAFF.

This clone has more than one count but fewer than ten. This sequence joins TRBV7-8 and TRBJ1-2; weak D call: TRBD1 (5 bases). This CDR3 region has 14 residues. Trimming took off 2 bases at V and 3 bases at J, with 10 bases between the two ends. Germline CDR1 SGHVS, CDR2 FQNEAQ. CDR3 region: CASSLIGTDYGYTF. CDR3 in DNA: TGTGCCAGCAGCTTAATTGGGACGGACTATGGCTACACCTTC.

The chain joins TRBV25-1 to TRBJ1-4, with D uncertain. Germline V CDR1 and CDR2: MGHDK, SYGVNS. CDR3 length: 16 residues. V lost 3 bases, J lost 8 bases, and 19 bases lay in between. The CDR3 DNA reads as TGTGCCAGCAGTGATCAAGGAGACACTCGAGAGGAAAAACTGTTTTTT. This sequence encodes CASSDQGDTREEKLFF.

The genes are TRBV4-3 and TRBJ2-5, with a weak D call TRBD1 (5 bases). Per germline, CDR1 LGHNA and CDR2 YSLEER. The CDR3 runs 13 residues. Trimming took off 6 bases at V and 2 bases at J, with 10 bases between the two ends. The CDR3, as DNA: TGCGCCAGCAGTTTCGCAGGGCAAGAGACCCAGTACTTC. It yields the protein CASSFAGQETQYF.